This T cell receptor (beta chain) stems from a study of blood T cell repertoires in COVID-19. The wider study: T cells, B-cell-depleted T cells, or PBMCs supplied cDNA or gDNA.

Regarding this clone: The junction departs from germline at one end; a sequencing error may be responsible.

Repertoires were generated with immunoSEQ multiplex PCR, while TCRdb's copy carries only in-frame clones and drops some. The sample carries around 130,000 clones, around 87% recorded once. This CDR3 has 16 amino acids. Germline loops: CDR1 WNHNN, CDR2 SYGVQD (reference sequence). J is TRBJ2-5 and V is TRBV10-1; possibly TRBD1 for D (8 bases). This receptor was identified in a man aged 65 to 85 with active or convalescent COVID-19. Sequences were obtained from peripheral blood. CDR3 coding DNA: TGCGCCAGCAGTGACCAACCCGGGACAGGTTTGGGGGAGGGGGACTTC. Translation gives CASSDQPGTGLGEGDF.